This TCR beta chain was documented in a study of T cell clusters in autoimmune cytopenias (dated by TCRdb to between 2018 and 2021). For context, the study as a whole: Per sample, TRB sequencing gave a median depth of around 55,000 reads and a median of about 2,300 distinct TRB clonotypes. Alongside healthy, CLL and autoimmune hepatitis controls, autoimmune cytopenia patients had their peripheral blood TRB and IGH repertoires sequenced at active disease and again during treatment follow-up. The goal of the study was to find out whether patients with autoimmune cytopenia have a disease-specific immune repertoire signature that could be used as a blood-based biomarker.

To amplify TRB rearrangements, a touch-down multiplex PCR protocol was run with the TRB-A and TRB-B primer pools combined in a single tube. Illumina adapters and sample indices were added to the amplicons through two consecutive PCR reactions using Phusion HS II polymerase. The amplicons were gel-purified using the NucleoSpin Gel and PCR Clean-up kit, after which quantification was performed by Qubit and quality was checked on an Agilent 2100 Bioanalyzer. Sequencing of the libraries was done on an Illumina MiSeq with 600-cycle, single-indexed, paired-end runs. On the authors' methods: Alignment and assembly of TRB reads were performed with MiXCR version 2.1.12 and the default MiXCR reference library. Each unique CDR3 nucleotide sequence defined a clone, and only productive sequences with at least two reads were analysed. Repertoire diversity was assessed by alpha-parameterized diversity profiles (alpha 0 to 5), including Shannon (alpha 1) and Simpson (alpha 2) indices, computed with an R script. The tcR package was used to compute combinatorial TRB VJ usage, and cohorts were compared on this usage by principal component analysis with ade4. Using GLIPH, TCRbeta CDR3s were clustered on pairs of cohorts matched for age and read depth, and a Wilcoxon test was used to compare cluster frequencies. TCRdb reanalyzed the reads, keeping one entry per CDR3 protein sequence and omitting DNA. The V and J calls, along with clone size, are taken from TCRdb and not from the paper's own processing. The data table for this sample lists some 2,000 distinct CDR3 sequences. The ten most abundant clones make up roughly 49% of the sample.

Per sample, roughly 250 ng of peripheral blood genomic DNA, around 40,000 genome equivalents, was used for TRB amplification. For this clonotype: This clone's antigen is unknown.

General conclusions and limits of the study: The TRB repertoire shifts, including less even repertoires in secondary cytopenia and CLL, mostly reflected lymphoma bias and not autoimmunity. The cluster-lack signature was not seen for secondary cytopenia versus CLL, apparently masked by the dominant lymphoma-associated repertoire. The GLIPH analysis suggested a lack of physiological T cell clusters in primary autoimmune cytopenia patients, since roughly 50 clusters were exclusive to healthy donors whereas some 18 were exclusive to patients. Compared with active autoimmune hepatitis patients, healthy donors had almost three times as many exclusive TRB clusters, a finding consistent with an autoimmunity-wide signature. The T cell clusters were defined only in silico, and the functional role of the clusters was left to be validated experimentally.

The CDR3 runs 13 amino acids, cysteine and phenylalanine included. The DNA is unrecorded. According to the germline V gene (reference sequence), CDR1 reads LNHDA and CDR2 reads SQIVND. Specimen: peripheral blood. This receptor was identified in a human donor with an autoimmune cytopenia or autoimmune hepatitis (not recorded which). The receptor chain draws on TRBV19 and TRBJ1-5. CDR3 region: CASSINGYQPQHF.